The TCR beta chain under discussion was sequenced for a study of T cell responses to AZD1222 COVID-19 vaccine. General study points: In the spike-specific TCR repertoire, nearly half reportedly target unmutated variant regions. Most donors were white British and more were female, and clonal diversity was possibly underestimated.

The method was immunoSEQ multiplex PCR; TCRdb's version includes in-frame clones alone and lacks a portion of them. Found here are around 150,000 clones, 88% of them singletons; the top ten hold about 3.2%. J was trimmed by 7 bases and V by 5 bases; bases with no gene match: 15. This CDR3 region has 16 residues. Germline lookup yields CDR1 MDHEN and CDR2 SYDVKM. Comment on this clone: Its antigen is unidentified.

The J gene is TRBJ1-1, the V gene TRBV28; TRBD1 agrees at 8 bases. The sequence was collected from an adult in good health. Source: peripheral blood, taken on day 0 of MenACWY control vaccination. CDR3 region: CASSAIDSWTGHEAFF. The CDR3 DNA reads as TGTGCCAGCAGTGCTATCGACTCCTGGACAGGGCATGAAGCTTTCTTT.